The entry below gives a single TCR beta chain sequence along with its context. Its target antigen remains unknown. No quality values exist for individual bases; no much larger clone is one base distant. A MiSeq instrument was used for deep resolution sequencing, which targeted depths ranging from 1 in 1 million up to 1 in 200,000 T cells, with coverage averaging 10x for each clonotype. TCR beta libraries were generated with the immunoSEQ hsTCRB Kit. The paper's data handling went like this. The data were analyzed with ImmunoSEQ Analyzer and ImmunoSEQ Data Assistant, and V, D and J gene assignments followed IMGT definitions. Clonality was computed as one minus normalized Shannon entropy of productive rearrangement frequencies, ranging from 0 to 1. Only overrepresented clonotypes making up at least 0.05% of the repertoire of each patient were included in the public clonotype analysis. Approximately 13 age-matched healthy donor repertoires from immuneACCESS served as clonality controls. This is the immuneACCESS table as TCRdb keeps it, with only in-frame sequences that have V and J called. A part of the clones is gone; compared with another copy, unresolved V genes explain less than half, and the rest is unexplained. V, J and clone size derive from that table, while D and trimming were established from the DNA sequence. Present in this sample are tens of thousands of clones, approximately 57% of which were seen just once. The ten largest account for roughly 14% of the sample.

This sample is part of a study of cytotoxic CD8 clonotypes in ibrutinib-treated CLL (dated by TCRdb to about 2021). Background for the entire study: The cohort included roughly 15 treatment-naive and ten to eleven relapsed/refractory patients; roughly 17 were IGHV unmutated. Responses were partial in around 24 patients and complete in 2; after median approximately 69 months follow-up, roughly 14 stayed in remission and around 12 progressed. Samples at response were collected after a median of about 11 months of treatment, with a range of about 6 to 36 months. An average of around 260,000 productive templates and some 99,000 productive rearrangements was obtained per sample. Of the 85 to 90 participants in the trial, 26 had longitudinal samples available. Cryopreserved peripheral blood mononuclear cells were obtained prior to treatment, at the time of response, and at either disease progression or sustained remission. Patients were still on ibrutinib when every remission and progressive disease sample was collected. What the study reported, not specific to this receptor: Public clonotypes were found to be uncommon and were observed to contract or remain stable during treatment; the increase in clonality was shown to reflect expansion of private clonotypes at ibrutinib response. At baseline, clonality was higher than in age-matched healthy donors and showed a strong correlation with circulating CD8+ T-cell counts. At ibrutinib response clonality went up, during sustained remission it held steady, and at progression it dropped back toward baseline. Sustained-remission and progressing patients did not have matched sampling times, and lymph node repertoires were not examined.

The germline V gene supplies CDR1 SGHRS and CDR2 YFSETQ. The CDR3, from cysteine to phenylalanine, totals 12 residues. The read is trimmed to its CDR3 DNA, 36 bases read in frame from base 1. V and J lose 5 bases and 2 bases, and a span of 7 bases separates them. The sample's time point label is to be understood as: approximately 11 months on ibrutinib. For TCR beta library preparation, roughly 2.1 micrograms of genomic DNA were isolated from cryopreserved PBMCs. High-throughput TCR beta sequencing was performed on longitudinal blood samples from CLL patients receiving ibrutinib monotherapy. The patients were enrolled in a single-center, open-label phase 2 trial of ibrutinib monotherapy.

The specimen comprised PBMCs, sampled after 12 months of ibrutinib treatment. The TCR originated in a human donor with chronic lymphocytic leukemia. In this chain, TRBV5-1 is recombined with TRBJ2-5; no D gene call is confident. The encoded CDR3 is CASRTRQETQYF. The bases read TGCGCCAGCAGGACCAGACAAGAGACCCAGTACTTC. The CDR3 plus the reference TRBV5-1 and TRBJ2-5 genes for the other parts give the full variable domain: KAGVTQTPRYLIKTRGQQVTLSCSPISGHRSVSWYQQTPGQGLQFLFEYFSETQRNKGNFPGRFSGRQFSNSRSEMNVSTLELGDSALYLCASRTRQETQYFGPGTRLLVL.